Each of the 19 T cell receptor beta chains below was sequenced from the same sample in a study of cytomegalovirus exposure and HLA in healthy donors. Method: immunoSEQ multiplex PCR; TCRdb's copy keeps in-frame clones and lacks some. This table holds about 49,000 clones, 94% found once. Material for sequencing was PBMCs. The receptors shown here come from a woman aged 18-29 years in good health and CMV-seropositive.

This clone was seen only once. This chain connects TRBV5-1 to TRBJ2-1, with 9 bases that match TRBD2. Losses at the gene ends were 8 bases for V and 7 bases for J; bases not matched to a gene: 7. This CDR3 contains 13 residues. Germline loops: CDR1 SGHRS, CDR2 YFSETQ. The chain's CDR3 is CARAAGGPNEQFF. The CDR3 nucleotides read TGCGCCAGGGCGGCGGGAGGGCCGAATGAGCAGTTCTTC.

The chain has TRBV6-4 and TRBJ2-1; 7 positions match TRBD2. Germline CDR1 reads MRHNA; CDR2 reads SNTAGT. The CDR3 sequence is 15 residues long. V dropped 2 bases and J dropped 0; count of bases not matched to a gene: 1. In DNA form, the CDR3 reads TGTGCCAGCAGTGACAGCGGGGACTCCTACAATGAGCAGTTCTTC. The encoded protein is CASSDSGDSYNEQFF.

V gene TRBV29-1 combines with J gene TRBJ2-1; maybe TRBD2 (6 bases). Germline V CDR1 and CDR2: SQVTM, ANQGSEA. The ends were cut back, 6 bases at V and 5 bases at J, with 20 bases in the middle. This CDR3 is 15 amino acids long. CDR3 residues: CSVTGDFAGNNEQFF. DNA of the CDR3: TGCAGCGTAACGGGGGACTTCGCGGGAAACAATGAGCAGTTCTTC.

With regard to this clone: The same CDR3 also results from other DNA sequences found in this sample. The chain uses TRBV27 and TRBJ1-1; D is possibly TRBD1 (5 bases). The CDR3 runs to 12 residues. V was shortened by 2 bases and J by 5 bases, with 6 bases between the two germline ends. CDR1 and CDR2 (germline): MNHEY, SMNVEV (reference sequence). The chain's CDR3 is CASSLRGTEAFF. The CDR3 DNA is TGTGCCAGCAGTTTAAGGGGTACTGAAGCTTTCTTT.

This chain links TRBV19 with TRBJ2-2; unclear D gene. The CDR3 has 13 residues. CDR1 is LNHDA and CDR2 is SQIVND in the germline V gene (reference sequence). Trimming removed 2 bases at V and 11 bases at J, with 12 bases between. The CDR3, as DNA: TGTGCCAGTAGTATATTGCCGCTACTAGAGCTGTTTTTT. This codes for CASSILPLLELFF.

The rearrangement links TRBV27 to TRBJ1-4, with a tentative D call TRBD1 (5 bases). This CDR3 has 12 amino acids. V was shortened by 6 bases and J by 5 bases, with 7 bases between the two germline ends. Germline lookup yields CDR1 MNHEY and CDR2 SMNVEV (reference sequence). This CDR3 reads CASSRQNEKLFF. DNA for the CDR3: TGTGCCAGCAGCAGACAGAATGAAAAACTGTTTTTT.

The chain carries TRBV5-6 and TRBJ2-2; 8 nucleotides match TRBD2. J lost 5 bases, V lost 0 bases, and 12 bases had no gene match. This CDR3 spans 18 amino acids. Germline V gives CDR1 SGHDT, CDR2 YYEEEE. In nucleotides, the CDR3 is TGTGCCAGCAGCTTGGTTTTCGGGGGGGAAGGTTGGACCGGGGAGCTGTTTTTT. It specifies CASSLVFGGEGWTGELFF.

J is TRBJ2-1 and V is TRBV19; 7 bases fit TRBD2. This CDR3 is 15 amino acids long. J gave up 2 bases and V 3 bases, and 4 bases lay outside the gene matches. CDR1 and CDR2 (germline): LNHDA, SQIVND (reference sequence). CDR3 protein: CASSIPSGTYNEQFF. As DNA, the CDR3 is TGTGCCAGTAGTATTCCTAGCGGCACCTACAATGAGCAGTTCTTC.

The DNA of the CDR3 is TGTGCCAGTAGTATTCAGGGACAAGGAGGCTACACCTTC. Amino acid sequence: CASSIQGQGGYTF. The V gene is TRBV19, the J gene TRBJ1-2; D might be TRBD1 (6 bases). There are 13 residues in the CDR3. V was pared by 3 bases and J by 8 bases, with 13 bases between. The germline CDR1 and CDR2 sequences are LNHDA and SQIVND (reference sequence).

CDR3 region: CASTLQGSGTEAFF. The CDR3, as DNA: TGTGCCAGCACCCTACAGGGGTCAGGCACTGAAGCTTTCTTT. This rearrangement joins TRBV5-8 to TRBJ1-1, with 7 bases identical to TRBD1. With V trimmed by 6 bases and J by 4 bases, 9 bases remained unmatched. Germline assignment: CDR1 SGHTS and CDR2 YDEGEE. The CDR3 has 14 residues.

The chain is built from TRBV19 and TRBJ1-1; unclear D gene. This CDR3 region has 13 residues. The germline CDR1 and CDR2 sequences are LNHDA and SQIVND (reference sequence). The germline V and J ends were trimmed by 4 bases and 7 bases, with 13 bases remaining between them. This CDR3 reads CASSTARRSEAFF. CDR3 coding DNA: TGTGCCAGTAGTACCGCGAGGCGAAGTGAAGCTTTCTTT.

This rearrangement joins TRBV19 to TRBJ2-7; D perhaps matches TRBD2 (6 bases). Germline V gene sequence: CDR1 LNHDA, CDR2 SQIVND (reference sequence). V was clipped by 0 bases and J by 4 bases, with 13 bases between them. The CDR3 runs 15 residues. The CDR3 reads CASSIDGGMGYEQYF. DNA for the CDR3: TGTGCCAGTAGTATAGACGGAGGGATGGGGTACGAGCAGTACTTC.

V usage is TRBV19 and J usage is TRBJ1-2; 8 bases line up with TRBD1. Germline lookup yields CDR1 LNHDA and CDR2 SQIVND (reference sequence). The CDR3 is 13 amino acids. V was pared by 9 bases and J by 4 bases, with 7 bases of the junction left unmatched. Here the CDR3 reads CASSDRGSYGYTF. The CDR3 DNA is TGTGCCAGCTCTGACAGGGGATCCTATGGCTACACCTTC.

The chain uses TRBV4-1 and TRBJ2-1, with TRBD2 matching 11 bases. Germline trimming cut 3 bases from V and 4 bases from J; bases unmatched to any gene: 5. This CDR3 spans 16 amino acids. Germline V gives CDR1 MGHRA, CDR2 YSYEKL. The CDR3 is CASSQAGTSGYNEQFF. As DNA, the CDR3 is TGCGCCAGCAGCCAGGCCGGGACTAGCGGTTACAATGAGCAGTTCTTC.

CDR3 sequence (DNA): TGTGCCAGCAGTTTAGGGGCAAGTAACTATGGCTACACCTTC. It is translated as CASSLGASNYGYTF. The V call is TRBV28, the J call TRBJ1-2; tentative D call: TRBD1 (5 bases). Germline V CDR1 and CDR2: MDHEN, SYDVKM. The CDR3 runs to 14 residues. V was cut by 2 bases and J by 1 base, with 8 bases left in between.

The CDR3 DNA is TGTGCCACCAGCAGAGAGACTCTTCTGCGGGGCAATCAGCCCCAGCATTTT. Its protein is CATSRETLLRGNQPQHF. V usage is TRBV15 and J usage is TRBJ1-5; unclear D gene. This CDR3 is 17 amino acids long. Per germline, CDR1 LNHNV and CDR2 YYDKDF (reference sequence). V dropped 0 bases and J dropped 2 bases, with 14 bases sitting between them.

CDR3: CASSYSGLANQPQHF. CDR3 sequence (DNA): TGTGCCAGCAGTTACTCCGGTTTAGCCAATCAGCCCCAGCATTTT. V usage is TRBV6-6 and J usage is TRBJ1-5; no clear D. Trimming left V 0 bases short and J 3 bases short, with 9 bases between. The length of the CDR3 is 15 residues. CDR1 is MNHNY, CDR2 SVGAGI, per germline (reference sequence).

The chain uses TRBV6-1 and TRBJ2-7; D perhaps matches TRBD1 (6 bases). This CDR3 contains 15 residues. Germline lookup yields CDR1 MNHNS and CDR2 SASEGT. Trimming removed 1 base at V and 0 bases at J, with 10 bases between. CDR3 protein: CASSEGWTVSYEQYF. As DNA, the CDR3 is TGTGCCAGCAGTGAAGGGTGGACAGTCTCCTACGAGCAGTACTTC.

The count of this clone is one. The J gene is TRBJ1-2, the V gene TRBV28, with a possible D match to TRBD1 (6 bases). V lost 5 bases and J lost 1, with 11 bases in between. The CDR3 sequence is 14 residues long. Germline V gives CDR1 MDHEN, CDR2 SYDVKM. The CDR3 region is CASSTTGINYGYTF. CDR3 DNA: TGTGCCAGCAGTACTACAGGGATTAACTATGGCTACACCTTC.